The 8 T cell receptor beta chains below come from one sample, sequenced in a study of cytomegalovirus exposure and HLA in healthy donors. In the PCR, 60 Vbeta and 13 Jbeta primers were used. The table came from immunoSEQ multiplex PCR; TCRdb's copy has only in-frame clones and leaves some out. The table shows over 150,000 clones, with 70% to 85% occurring only once. Sequenced material: PBMCs. The source of these receptors is a boy aged 2-9 years in good health and CMV-seronegative.

CDR3 in amino acids: CASNQGQETSGYTF. For the CDR3, the DNA is TGTGCCAGCAATCAGGGACAGGAAACGAGTGGCTACACCTTC. The chain links TRBV9 to TRBJ1-2, with 8 bases lining up with TRBD1. V gave up 6 bases and J gave up 7 bases; unmatched junction bases: 11. The CDR3 consists of 14 residues. CDR1 is SGDLS and CDR2 is YYNGEE in the germline V gene.

This chain uses TRBV25-1 with TRBJ1-2, with 8 bases aligning to TRBD1. Trimming took 5 bases from V and 8 from J; bases not matched to a gene: 19. The CDR3 is 17 residues long. Germline values: CDR1 MGHDK, CDR2 SYGVNS. The CDR3 region is CASSPTRGQGGIYGYTF. The CDR3 DNA is TGTGCCAGCAGTCCGACCCGAGGACAGGGAGGGATATACGGCTACACCTTC.

This clone was detected a few times. The chain recombines TRBV4-2 with TRBJ1-1; no definite D call. Trimming left V 0 bases short and J 7 bases short, with 9 bases between. The germline CDR1 and CDR2 sequences are LGHNA and YNFKEQ. The CDR3 totals 13 residues. The CDR3 reads CASSQDRVGEAFF. In DNA form, the CDR3 reads TGTGCCAGCAGCCAAGATCGGGTAGGTGAAGCTTTCTTT.

In DNA form, the CDR3 reads TGTGCCAGCAGCCCTGGGCCGGGACAGGGGGTAGACGAGCAGTACTTC. As protein: CASSPGPGQGVDEQYF. The rearrangement links TRBV25-1 to TRBJ2-7, with 11 nucleotides matching TRBD1. CDR1 and CDR2 from the germline V gene are MGHDK and SYGVNS. The V segment lost 6 bases and the J segment 5 bases; nucleotides outside the gene matches: 12. The CDR3 is 16 amino acids.

The rearrangement joins TRBV6-5 to TRBJ2-1; 9 bases line up with TRBD2. The V gene's germline CDR1 is MNHEY and CDR2 SVGAGI. V lost 4 bases and J lost 9; bases outside the gene matches: 13. The CDR3 has 16 amino acids. Written as DNA, the CDR3 is TGTGCCAGCAGTTCCCTGGGGCGGGGGGGCCCTCGTGAGCAGTTCTTC. Amino acid sequence: CASSSLGRGGPREQFF.

This chain uses TRBV5-6 with TRBJ2-1, with D perhaps TRBD1 (5 bases). The germline V gene has CDR1 SGHDT and CDR2 YYEEEE. There are 15 residues in the CDR3. Trimming shortened V by 2 bases and J by 5 bases, and 14 bases separated the two germline ends. The CDR3 DNA follows: TGTGCCAGCAGCTTCGGTCCAGGGTTGAACAATGAGCAGTTCTTC. Translating it yields CASSFGPGLNNEQFF.

This rearrangement joins TRBV6-4 to TRBJ1-2; D uncertain. The germline V gene has CDR1 MRHNA and CDR2 SNTAGT. CDR3 size: 16 residues. V was cut by 0 bases and J by 5 bases, with 16 bases left in between. CDR3 coding DNA: TGTGCCAGCAGTGACTCAGGTAGTCAGGATGAGTATGGCTACACCTTC. It yields the protein CASSDSGSQDEYGYTF.

The CDR3: CASKGTDNYGYTF. CDR3 coding DNA: TGTGCCAGTAAAGGGACAGACAACTATGGCTACACCTTC. The chain employs TRBV19 and TRBJ1-2, with TRBD1 matching 7 bases. This CDR3 region has 13 residues. Germline-derived CDR1 and CDR2 are LNHDA and SQIVND (reference sequence). J was trimmed by 2 bases and V by 7 bases; bases with no gene match: 4.